The clone carrying this TCR beta chain was seen a few times. The target antigen is unknown. One entry per CDR3 protein, called by TCRdb with MiXCR from the 5' RACE reads. The sample lists some 350,000 distinct CDR3 sequences; roughly 4.3% were seen once. The data were taken from a study of T cells after yellow fever vaccination. This CDR3 comprises 14 residues. V was clipped by 1 base and J by 6 bases; unmatched bases: 2. The germline CDR1 and CDR2 sequences are SGHRS and YFSETQ. Regarding the study as a whole: Across the CD4 and CD8 compartments, a small share of clonotypes was present in both. At approximately 95% for CD4 and 75% to 90% for CD8, most primary-vaccination clones showed up again after the booster.

This TCR was sampled from a man between 18 and 29 years old who received the YFV17D yellow fever vaccine. This chain connects TRBV5-1 to TRBJ1-5; TRBD1 agrees at 9 bases. Here the sequenced sample was PBMCs, taken 5 days after the yellow fever booster vaccination. CDR3 nucleotide sequence: TGCGCCAGCAGCTTGACAGGGGGCGGTCAGCCCCAGCATTTT. Its translation: CASSLTGGGQPQHF. Based on the CDR3 plus reference TRBV5-1 and TRBJ1-5, the full variable domain is KAGVTQTPRYLIKTRGQQVTLSCSPISGHRSVSWYQQTPGQGLQFLFEYFSETQRNKGNFPGRFSGRQFSNSRSEMNVSTLELGDSALYLCASSLTGGGQPQHFGDGTRLSIL.